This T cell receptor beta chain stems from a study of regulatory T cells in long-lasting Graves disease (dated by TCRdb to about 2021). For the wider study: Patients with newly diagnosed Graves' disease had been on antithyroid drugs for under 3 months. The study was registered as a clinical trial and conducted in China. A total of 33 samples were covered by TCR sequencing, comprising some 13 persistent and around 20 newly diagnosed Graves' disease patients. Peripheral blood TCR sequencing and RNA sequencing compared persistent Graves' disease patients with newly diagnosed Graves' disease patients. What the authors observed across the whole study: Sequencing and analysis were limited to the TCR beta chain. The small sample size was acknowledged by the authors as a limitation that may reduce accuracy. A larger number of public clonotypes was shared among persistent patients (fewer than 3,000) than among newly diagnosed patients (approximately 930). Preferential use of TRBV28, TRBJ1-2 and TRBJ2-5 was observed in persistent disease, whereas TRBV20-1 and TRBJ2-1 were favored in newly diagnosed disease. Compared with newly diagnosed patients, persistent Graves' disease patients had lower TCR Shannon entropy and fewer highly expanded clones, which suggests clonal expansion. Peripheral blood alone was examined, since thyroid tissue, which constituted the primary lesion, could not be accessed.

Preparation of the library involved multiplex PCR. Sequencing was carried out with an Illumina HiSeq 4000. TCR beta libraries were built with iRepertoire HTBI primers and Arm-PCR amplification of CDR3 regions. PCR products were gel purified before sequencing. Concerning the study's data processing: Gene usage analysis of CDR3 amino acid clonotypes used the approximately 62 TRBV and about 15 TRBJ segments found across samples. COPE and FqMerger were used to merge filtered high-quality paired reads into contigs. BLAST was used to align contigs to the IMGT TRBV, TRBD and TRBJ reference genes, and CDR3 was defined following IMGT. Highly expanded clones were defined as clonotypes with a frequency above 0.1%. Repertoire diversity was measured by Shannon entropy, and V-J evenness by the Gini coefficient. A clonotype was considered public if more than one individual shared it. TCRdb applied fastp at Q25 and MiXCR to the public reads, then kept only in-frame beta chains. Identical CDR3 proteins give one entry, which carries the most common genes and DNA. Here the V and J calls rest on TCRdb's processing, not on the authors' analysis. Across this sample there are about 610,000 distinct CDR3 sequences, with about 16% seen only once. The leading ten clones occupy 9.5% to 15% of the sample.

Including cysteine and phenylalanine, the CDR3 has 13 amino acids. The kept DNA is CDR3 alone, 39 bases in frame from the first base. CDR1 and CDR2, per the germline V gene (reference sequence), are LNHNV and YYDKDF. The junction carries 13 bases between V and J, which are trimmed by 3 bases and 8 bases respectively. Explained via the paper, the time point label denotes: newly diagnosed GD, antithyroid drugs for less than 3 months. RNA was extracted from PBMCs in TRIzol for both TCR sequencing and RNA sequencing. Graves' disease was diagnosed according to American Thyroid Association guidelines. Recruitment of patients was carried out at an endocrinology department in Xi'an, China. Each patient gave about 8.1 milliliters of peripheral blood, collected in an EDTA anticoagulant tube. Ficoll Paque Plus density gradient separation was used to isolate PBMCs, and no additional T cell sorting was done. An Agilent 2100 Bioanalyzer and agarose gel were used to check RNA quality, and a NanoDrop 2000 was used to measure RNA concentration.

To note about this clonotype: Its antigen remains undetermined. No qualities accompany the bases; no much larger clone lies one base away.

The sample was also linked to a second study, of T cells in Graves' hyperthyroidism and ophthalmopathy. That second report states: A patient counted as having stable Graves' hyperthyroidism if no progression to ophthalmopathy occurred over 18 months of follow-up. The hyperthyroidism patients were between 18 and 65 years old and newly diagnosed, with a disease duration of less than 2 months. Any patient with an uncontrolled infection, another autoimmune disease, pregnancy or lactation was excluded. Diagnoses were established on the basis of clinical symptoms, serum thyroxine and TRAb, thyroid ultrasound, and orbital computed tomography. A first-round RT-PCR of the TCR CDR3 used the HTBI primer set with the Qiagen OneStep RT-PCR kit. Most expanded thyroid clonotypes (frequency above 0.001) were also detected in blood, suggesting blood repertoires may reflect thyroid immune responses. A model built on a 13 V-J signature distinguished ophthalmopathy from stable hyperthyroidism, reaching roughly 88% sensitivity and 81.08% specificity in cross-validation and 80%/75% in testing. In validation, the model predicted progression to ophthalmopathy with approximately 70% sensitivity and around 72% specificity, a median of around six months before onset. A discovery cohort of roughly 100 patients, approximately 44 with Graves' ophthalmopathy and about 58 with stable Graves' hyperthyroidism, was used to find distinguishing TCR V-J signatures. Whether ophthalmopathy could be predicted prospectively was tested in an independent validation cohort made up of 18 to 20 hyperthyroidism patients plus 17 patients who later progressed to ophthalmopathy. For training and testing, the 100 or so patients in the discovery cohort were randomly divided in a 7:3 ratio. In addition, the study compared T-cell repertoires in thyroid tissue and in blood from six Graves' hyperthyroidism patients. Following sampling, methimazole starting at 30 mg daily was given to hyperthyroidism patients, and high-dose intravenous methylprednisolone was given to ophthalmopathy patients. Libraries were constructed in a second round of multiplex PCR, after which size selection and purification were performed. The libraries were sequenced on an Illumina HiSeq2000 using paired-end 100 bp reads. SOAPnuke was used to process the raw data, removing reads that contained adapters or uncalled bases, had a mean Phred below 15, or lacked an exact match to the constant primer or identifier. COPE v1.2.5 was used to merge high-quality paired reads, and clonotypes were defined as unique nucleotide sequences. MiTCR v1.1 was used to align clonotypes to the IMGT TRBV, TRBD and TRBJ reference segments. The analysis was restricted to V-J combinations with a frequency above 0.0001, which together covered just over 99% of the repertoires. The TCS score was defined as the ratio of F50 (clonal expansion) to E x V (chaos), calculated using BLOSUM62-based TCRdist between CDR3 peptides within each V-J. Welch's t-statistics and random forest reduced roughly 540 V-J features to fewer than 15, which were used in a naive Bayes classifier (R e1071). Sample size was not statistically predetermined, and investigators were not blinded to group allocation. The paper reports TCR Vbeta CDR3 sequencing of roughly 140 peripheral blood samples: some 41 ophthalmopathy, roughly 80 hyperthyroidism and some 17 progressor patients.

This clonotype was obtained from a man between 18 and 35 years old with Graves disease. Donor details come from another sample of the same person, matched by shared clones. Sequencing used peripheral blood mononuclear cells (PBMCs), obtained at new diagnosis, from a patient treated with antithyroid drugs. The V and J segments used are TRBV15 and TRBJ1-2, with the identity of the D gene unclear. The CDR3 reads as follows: CATSRRDTRGYTF. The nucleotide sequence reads TGTGCCACCAGCAGGAGGGATACCCGCGGCTACACCTTC.